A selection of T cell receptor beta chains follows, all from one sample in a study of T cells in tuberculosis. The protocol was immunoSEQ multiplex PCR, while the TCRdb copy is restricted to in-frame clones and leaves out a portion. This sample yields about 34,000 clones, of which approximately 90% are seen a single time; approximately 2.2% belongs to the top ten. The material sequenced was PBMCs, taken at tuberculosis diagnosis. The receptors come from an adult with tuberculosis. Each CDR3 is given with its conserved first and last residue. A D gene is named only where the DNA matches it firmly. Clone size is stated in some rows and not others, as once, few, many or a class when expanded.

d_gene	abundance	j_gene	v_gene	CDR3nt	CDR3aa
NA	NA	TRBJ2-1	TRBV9	TGTGCCAGCAGCGCCAGGGGGGATGAGCAGTTCTTC	CASSARGDEQFF
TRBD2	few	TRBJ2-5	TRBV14	TGTGCCAGCAGCCTTGGACTAGCGGGGACAGAGACCCAGTACTTC	CASSLGLAGTETQYF
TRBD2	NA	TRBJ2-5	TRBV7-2	TGTGCCAGCAGCCCGCTAGCGGGGGGGTTTGAGACCCAGTACTTC	CASSPLAGGFETQYF
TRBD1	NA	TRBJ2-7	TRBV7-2	TGTGCCAGCAGCTTACGGGACAGGGATTACGAGCAGTACTTC	CASSLRDRDYEQYF
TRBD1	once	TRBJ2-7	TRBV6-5	TGTGCCAGCAGTTACTCGGGACAGGGGGGCGAGCAGTACTTC	CASSYSGQGGEQYF
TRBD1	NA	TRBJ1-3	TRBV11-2	TGTGCCAGCAGCTCGCCGGGACAGGGAAACACCATATATTTT	CASSSPGQGNTIYF
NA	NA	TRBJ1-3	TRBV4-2	TGTGCCAGCAGCCAGCAGGGTCTAGGCTCTGGAAACACCATATATTTT	CASSQQGLGSGNTIYF
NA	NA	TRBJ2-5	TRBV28	TGTGCCAGCAGTTTGACCAGGGAGACCCAGTACTTC	CASSLTRETQYF
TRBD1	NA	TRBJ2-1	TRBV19	TGTGCCAGTAGTTCCTTCGGGGTCGCCCGGACAGGGCTCTCCTACAATGAGCAGTTCTTC	CASSSFGVARTGLSYNEQFF
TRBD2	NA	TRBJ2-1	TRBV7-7	TGTGCCAGCAGCTTAAGCGGGGGGGCCAACAATGAGCAGTTCTTC	CASSLSGGANNEQFF
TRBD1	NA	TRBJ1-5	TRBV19	TGTGCCAGTAGTATGAGGACAGGGAAAAGCAATCAGCCCCAGCATTTT	CASSMRTGKSNQPQHF
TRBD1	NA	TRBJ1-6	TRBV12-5	TGTGCTAGTGGTTTGGTACCGGGGACAGGGACCAATTCACCCCTCCACTTT	CASGLVPGTGTNSPLHF
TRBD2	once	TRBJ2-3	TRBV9	TGTGCCAGCAGCCTCCGGACTAGCCAGAATACGCAGTATTTT	CASSLRTSQNTQYF
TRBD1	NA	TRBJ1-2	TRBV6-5	TGTGCCAGCAGCTCCCTTGGACAGGGGAATGGCTACACCTTC	CASSSLGQGNGYTF
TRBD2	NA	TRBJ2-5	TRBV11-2	TGTGCCAGCAGCTTAGGGCTAGCGGGGGGCCGGAAGACCCAGTACTTC	CASSLGLAGGRKTQYF
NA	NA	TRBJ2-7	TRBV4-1	TGCGCCAGCAGCCTCTATCCAGGGCGCCAGCTCTACGGGCAGTACTTC	CASSLYPGRQLYGQYF
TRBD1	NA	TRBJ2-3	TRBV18	TGTGCCAGCTCACCAGAGACAGGGATTAGAGATACGCAGTATTTT	CASSPETGIRDTQYF